These 17 T cell receptor beta chains originate from one sample sequenced in a study of vaccination and CD4 T cells after COVID-19. Sequencing of the DNA from cultured CD4+ T cells was carried out with the Oncomine TCR Beta short-read assay. One entry per CDR3 protein results from TCRdb running MiXCR on the PCR reads. The repertoire includes 3,500 to 4,500 distinct CDR3 sequences, approximately 15% of them detected once, and 23% sits in the top ten. The treatment was: approximately 9-day PBMC culture with coronavirus spike peptide pools or control peptides (ViraFEST assay). These receptors are not linked to any known antigen. Source material: CD4+ T cells from blood, cultured in vitro. These receptors all stem from a human donor who had recovered from COVID-19.

Of note for this clonotype: At one end, the junction sequence differs from germline, possibly due to a read error. V is TRBV7-7 and J is TRBJ2-3; 8 bases agree with TRBD2. The length of the CDR3 is 15 residues. Germline V lookup: CDR1 SSHAT, CDR2 FNYEAQ (reference sequence). CDR3 nucleotide sequence: TGTGCTAGCAGCTCCGGACTAGCCCGCACAGATACGCAGTATTTT. Translating gives CASSSGLARTDTQYF.

This clonotype was counted a few times. V gene TRBV18 combines with J gene TRBJ2-5, with 7 bases lining up with TRBD2. The CDR3 has 12 amino acids. V gave up 5 bases and J gave up 5 bases; unmatched junction bases: 2. CDR1 is KGHSH, CDR2 LQKENI, per germline. The CDR3 region has the DNA TGTGCCAGCTCATCCGGGGGGGAGACCCAGTACTTC. Translation gives CASSSGGETQYF.

This clonotype is termed medium-sized (0.01 to 0.1%). The chain uses TRBV27 and TRBJ1-2; D perhaps matches TRBD1 (6 bases). CDR3 length: 14 amino acids. The germline CDR1 and CDR2 sequences are MNHEY and SMNVEV (reference sequence). V was shortened by 6 bases and J by 4 bases, with 15 bases between the two germline ends. The CDR3 region is CASSLKGGSYGYTF. In nucleotides, the CDR3 is TGTGCCAGCAGCCTTAAGGGGGGTAGCTATGGCTACACCTTC.

This clonotype was seen only a few times. This sequence joins TRBV5-1 and TRBJ2-2; maybe TRBD1 (5 bases). There are 15 residues in the CDR3. Trimming shortened V by 4 bases and J by 0 bases, and 10 bases separated the two germline ends. Germline CDR1 is SGHRS and CDR2 is YFSETQ. CDR3 residues: CASSPTVANTGELFF. The CDR3 DNA is TGCGCCAGCAGCCCGACAGTAGCGAACACCGGGGAGCTGTTTTTT.

The chain is built from TRBV14 and TRBJ2-2; no clear D. The CDR3 contains 13 residues. Germline CDR1 reads SGHDN; CDR2 reads FVKESK. Trimming removed 4 bases at V and 4 bases at J, with 7 bases between. The CDR3 sequence is CASSRRGTGELFF. CDR3 nucleotide sequence: TGTGCCAGCAGCCGCCGAGGCACCGGGGAGCTGTTTTTT.

The rearrangement uses TRBV11-2 and TRBJ1-1; D unresolved. Germline CDR1 and CDR2: SGHAT and FQNNGV. CDR3 size: 14 residues. V was clipped by 5 bases and J by 1 base, with 11 bases between them. The CDR3 loop reads CASSLLGKNTEAFF. The CDR3 DNA is TGTGCCAGCAGCCTACTGGGGAAGAACACTGAAGCTTTCTTT.

By sample fraction, this clonotype is medium-sized. This chain uses TRBV2 with TRBJ1-5; perhaps TRBD1 as D (5 bases). Deletions cut 4 bases from V and 0 bases from J, with 16 bases between. The CDR3 length is 17 residues. CDR1 is SNHLY, CDR2 FYNNEI, per germline. The CDR3 here is CASSGGVSRYSNQPQHF. For the CDR3, the DNA is TGTGCCAGCAGTGGGGGCGTATCGCGTTATAGCAATCAGCCCCAGCATTTT. Combining the CDR3 with reference TRBV2 and TRBJ1-5 gives the whole variable domain EPEVTQTPSHQVTQMGQEVILRCVPISNHLYFYWYRQILGQKVEFLVSFYNNEISEKSEIFDDQFSVERPDGSNFTLKIRSTKLEDSAMYFCASSGGVSRYSNQPQHFGDGTRLSIL.

CDR3 residues: CASSPRGRGPYNEQFF. CDR3 sequence (DNA): TGTGCCAGCAGCCCCAGGGGGCGCGGGCCCTACAATGAGCAGTTCTTC. The chain combines TRBV5-4 with TRBJ2-1; 8 bases are shared with TRBD1. The CDR3 sequence is 16 residues long. V lost 4 bases to trimming and J lost 2 bases; unmatched junction nucleotides: 8. CDR1 and CDR2 from the germline V gene are SGHNT and YYREEE (reference sequence). Full variable domain (missing parts from reference TRBV5-4 and TRBJ2-1): ETGVTQSPTHLIKTRGQQVTLRCSSQSGHNTVSWYQQALGQGPQFIFQYYREEENGRGNFPPRFSGLQFPNYSSELNVNALELDDSALYLCASSPRGRGPYNEQFFGPGTRLTVL.

This chain connects TRBV3-1 to TRBJ2-3; D uncertain. There are 16 residues in the CDR3. The V gene's germline CDR1 is LGHDT and CDR2 YNNKEL (reference sequence). V lost 4 bases, J lost 2 bases, and 16 bases lay in between. The DNA for the CDR3 is TGTGCCAGCAGCCCCCGACCAGATTTAGCCACAGATACGCAGTATTTT. Residues: CASSPRPDLATDTQYF.

The V and J genes are TRBV7-3 and TRBJ2-3; 8 bases are a match to TRBD2. Per germline, CDR1 SGHTA and CDR2 FQGTGA. The length of the CDR3 is 16 residues. V was clipped by 1 base and J by 2 bases; unmatched bases: 5. The chain's CDR3 is CASSLRGGGITDTQYF. CDR3 sequence (DNA): TGTGCCAGCAGCTTAAGGGGCGGGGGGATCACAGATACGCAGTATTTT. Complete variable domain (other parts from reference TRBV7-3 and TRBJ2-3): GAGVSQTPSNKVTEKGKYVELRCDPISGHTALYWYRQSLGQGPEFLIYFQGTGAADDSGLPNDRFFAVRPEGSVSTLKIQRTERGDSAVYLCASSLRGGGITDTQYFGPGTRLTVL.

The CDR3, as DNA: TGCAGTGCTAGGGGTCAGCTAGCCAAAAACATTCAGTACTTC. Encoded protein: CSARGQLAKNIQYF. The J gene is TRBJ2-4, the V gene TRBV20-1, with D uncertain. Germline V gene data show CDR1 as DFQATT and CDR2 as SNEGSKA (reference sequence). The CDR3 is 14 amino acids. The germline V and J ends were trimmed by 3 bases and 0 bases, with 9 bases remaining between them.

This chain links TRBV2 with TRBJ2-1, with D possibly matching TRBD1 (5 bases). The germline gives CDR1 SNHLY, CDR2 FYNNEI. V was trimmed by 10 bases and J by 3 bases, leaving 13 bases between them. The CDR3 loop spans 13 amino acids. CDR3 sequence (DNA): TGTGCCACCAAGGGGCGGATCTACAATGAGCAGTTCTTC. Translation gives CATKGRIYNEQFF.

By frequency in the sample, this clonotype is medium-sized. The J gene is TRBJ2-3, the V gene TRBV11-3; no firm D call. The V end was cut by 6 bases, the J end by 5 bases, with 6 bases between. CDR3 size: 11 residues. CDR1 is SGHNT and CDR2 is YENEEA in the germline V gene. The CDR3 sequence is CASSVGDTQYF. DNA for the CDR3: TGTGCCAGCAGTGTGGGAGATACGCAGTATTTT. The full variable domain, in which reference TRBV11-3 and TRBJ2-3 provide the parts outside the CDR3, is EAGVVQSPRYKIIEKKQPVAFWCNPISGHNTLYWYLQNLGQGPELLIRYENEEAVDDSQLPKDRFSAERLKGVDSTLKIQPAELGDSAVYLCASSVGDTQYFGPGTRLTVL.

This sequence joins TRBV30 and TRBJ1-6; D is uncertain. The CDR3 runs to 13 residues. V lost 1 base and J lost 15, with 16 bases in between. Germline V gene sequence: CDR1 GTSNPN, CDR2 SVGIG (reference sequence). The CDR3 region is CAWSAAGKSDLHF. The CDR3 DNA follows: TGTGCCTGGAGTGCGGCGGGGAAGAGTGACCTCCACTTT.

This chain connects TRBV18 to TRBJ2-1, with TRBD2 identical over 12 bases. This CDR3 has 17 residues. The junction had 8 bases not matched to a gene; V was cut back by 1 base and J by 7 bases. Germline CDR1 reads KGHSH; CDR2 reads LQKENI. CDR3 amino acids: CASSPLIPSGGANEQFF. CDR3 DNA sequence: TGTGCCAGCTCACCACTAATCCCTAGCGGGGGGGCGAATGAGCAGTTCTTC.

The chain combines TRBV4-2 with TRBJ2-7, with TRBD1 matching over 8 bases. CDR3 length: 13 residues. Looked up from germline, CDR1 is LGHNA and CDR2 is YNFKEQ. V lost 0 bases and J lost 11; bases outside the gene matches: 6. CDR3 sequence: CASSQDYRQGKYF. The CDR3 region has the DNA TGTGCCAGCAGCCAAGACTATCGACAGGGGAAGTACTTC.

V usage is TRBV2 and J usage is TRBJ2-2; possible D gene TRBD1, 5 bases. Germline V gives CDR1 SNHLY, CDR2 FYNNEI. Trimming cost V 5 bases and J 6 bases, with 10 bases left between them. CDR3 length: 13 amino acids. This CDR3 reads CASSFLGAGELFF. CDR3 DNA: TGTGCCAGCAGTTTTTTAGGGGCCGGGGAGCTGTTTTTT.